This TCR beta chain was captured in a study of blood T cell repertoires in COVID-19. Study-level information: PBMCs, B-cell-depleted T cells, or T cells were the source of the cDNA or gDNA that made up the material.

Method: immunoSEQ multiplex PCR; TCRdb's copy keeps in-frame clones and lacks some. The sample lists around 200,000 clones; around 84% were seen once. Participant ages covered roughly 18 to 89 years across some 25 US areas. The V gene's germline CDR1 is LGHNA and CDR2 YSLEER. Trimming removed 4 bases at V and 1 base at J, with 16 bases between. The CDR3 has 16 residues. This TCR was sampled from a woman aged 35 to 49 with acute COVID-19. The chain employs TRBV4-3 and TRBJ2-5, with D maybe TRBD2 (8 bases). Sequencing was performed on PBMCs or T cells enriched from blood (not recorded which). CDR3 DNA: TGCGCCAGCAGCCTACAGGGGCTAGCGGGCCAAGAGACCCAGTACTTC. It codes for CASSLQGLAGQETQYF.